These 12 T cell receptor beta chains came from one sample sequenced in a study of blood T cell repertoires in COVID-19. Libraries were prepared by immunoSEQ multiplex PCR; TCRdb keeps only in-frame clonotypes and omits some of them. The sample gives approximately 220,000 clones, just under 85% of which show up once; about 1.3% is in the top ten. Sample: PBMCs or T cells enriched from blood (not recorded which). Receptor source: a woman aged 35 to 49 with acute COVID-19.

This clone was recorded once. V and J are TRBV10-1 and TRBJ2-7; D remains unclear. The ends were cut back, 0 bases at V and 6 bases at J, with 6 bases in the middle. Germline V gene sequence: CDR1 WNHNN, CDR2 SYGVQD (reference sequence). The CDR3 has 12 residues. The CDR3 nucleotides read TGCGCCAGCAGTGAGTCGAGCTTCGAGCAGTACTTC. Translation gives CASSESSFEQYF.

The chain carries TRBV25-1 and TRBJ1-1, with D unclear. The CDR3 extends over 14 amino acids. The germline V and J ends were trimmed by 4 bases and 4 bases, with 13 bases remaining between them. Looked up from germline, CDR1 is MGHDK and CDR2 is SYGVNS. CDR3 protein: CASSASRGRTEAFF. The CDR3 nucleotides read TGTGCCAGCAGTGCGAGCCGAGGGCGCACTGAAGCTTTCTTT.

This chain connects TRBV7-6 to TRBJ2-7, with TRBD1 identical over 9 bases. With V trimmed by 4 bases and J by 7 bases, 5 bases remained unmatched. The germline V gene has CDR1 SGHVS and CDR2 FNYEAQ. The CDR3 runs to 13 residues. The chain's CDR3 is CASSSGTGREQYF. CDR3 nucleotides: TGTGCCAGCAGCTCGGGGACAGGGCGAGAGCAGTACTTC.

This clone was recorded once. The chain links TRBV19 to TRBJ2-1, with D maybe TRBD2 (6 bases). V shed 8 bases and J shed 6 bases, with 11 bases lying between them. The CDR3 loop spans 12 amino acids. Germline loops: CDR1 LNHDA, CDR2 SQIVND (reference sequence). CDR3 nucleotide sequence: TGTGCCAGTGGGGTGGGGGGCAATGAGCAGTTCTTC. Protein: CASGVGGNEQFF. The whole variable domain, remainder taken from reference TRBV19 and TRBJ2-1, is DGGITQSPKYLFRKEGQNVTLSCEQNLNHDAMYWYRQDPGQGLRLIYYSQIVNDFQKGDIAEGYSVSREKKESFPLTVTSAQKNPTAFYLCASGVGGNEQFFGPGTRLTVL.

The rearrangement links TRBV6-5 to TRBJ2-2; 8 bases line up with TRBD1. The CDR3 runs 16 residues. Germline V CDR1 and CDR2: MNHEY, SVGAGI. The V gene end was trimmed by 2 bases and the J gene end by 6 bases; junction bases not matched to a gene: 8. The DNA of the CDR3 is TGTGCCAGCAGTTACCGTCCAGGGGGCAGATCCGGGGAGCTGTTTTTT. This gives the protein CASSYRPGGRSGELFF.

The chain is built from TRBV14 and TRBJ1-1; TRBD1 is a possible D gene (5 bases). The CDR3 is 13 residues long. The V gene lost 0 bases and the J gene lost 10 bases, with 12 bases spanning the gap. Germline loops: CDR1 SGHDN, CDR2 FVKESK. CDR3 protein: CASSQDLRGRAFF. In nucleotides, the CDR3 is TGTGCCAGCAGCCAAGATCTTCGGGGGAGAGCTTTCTTT.

V usage is TRBV3-1 (or the pseudogene TRBV3-2) and J usage is TRBJ2-7; D might be TRBD1 (5 bases). Trimming removed 4 bases at V and 0 bases at J, with 10 bases between. The germline V gene encodes CDR1 LGHDT and CDR2 YNNKEL (reference sequence). The CDR3 sequence is 14 residues long. CDR3 sequence: CASSPDILSYEQYF. Here the CDR3 DNA reads TGTGCCAGCAGCCCGGACATTCTCTCCTACGAGCAGTACTTC.

The genes are TRBV4-2 and TRBJ1-2; the D is unclear. Germline CDR1 LGHNA, CDR2 YNFKEQ. The CDR3 sequence is 16 residues long. The V end was cut by 0 bases, the J end by 3 bases, with 14 bases between. The CDR3 sequence is CASSQEVLTRDYGYTF. The CDR3, as DNA: TGTGCCAGCAGCCAAGAAGTCCTCACGCGCGACTATGGCTACACCTTC.

V gene TRBV28 combines with J gene TRBJ1-2, with D uncertain. Trimming removed 1 base at V and 4 bases at J, with 7 bases between. This CDR3 contains 13 residues. Germline CDR1 is MDHEN and CDR2 is SYDVKM. This CDR3 is CASSLSVTYGYTF. The DNA of the CDR3 is TGTGCCAGCAGTTTATCGGTTACCTATGGCTACACCTTC.

V and J are TRBV7-2 and TRBJ2-6; D not certain. The V end lost 6 bases, the J end lost 0 bases, and 15 bases lay between the germline ends. The CDR3 loop spans 17 amino acids. CDR1 is SGHTA and CDR2 is FQGNSA in the germline V gene. CDR3 in DNA: TGTGCCAGCAGGAGAGCATATGTTGTCTCTGGGGCCAACGTCCTGACTTTC. It encodes CASRRAYVVSGANVLTF.

The chain uses TRBV7-2 and TRBJ1-6, with TRBD1 matching over 10 bases. With 5 bases clipped from V and 8 bases from J, the junction kept 3 bases outside the gene matches. The germline CDR1 and CDR2 sequences are SGHTA and FQGNSA. CDR3 size: 14 residues. The DNA for the CDR3 is TGTGCCAGCAGCCCGGGACAGGGGCATTCACCCCTCCACTTT. Protein: CASSPGQGHSPLHF.

The gene calls are TRBV6-5 and TRBJ1-5; D gene ambiguous. The CDR3 covers 13 residues. Germline V CDR1 and CDR2: MNHEY, SVGAGI. V lost 5 bases and J 0 bases, leaving 5 bases between the germline ends. CDR3 loop: CASSTNSNQPQHF. DNA for the CDR3: TGTGCCAGCAGTACAAATAGCAATCAGCCCCAGCATTTT.